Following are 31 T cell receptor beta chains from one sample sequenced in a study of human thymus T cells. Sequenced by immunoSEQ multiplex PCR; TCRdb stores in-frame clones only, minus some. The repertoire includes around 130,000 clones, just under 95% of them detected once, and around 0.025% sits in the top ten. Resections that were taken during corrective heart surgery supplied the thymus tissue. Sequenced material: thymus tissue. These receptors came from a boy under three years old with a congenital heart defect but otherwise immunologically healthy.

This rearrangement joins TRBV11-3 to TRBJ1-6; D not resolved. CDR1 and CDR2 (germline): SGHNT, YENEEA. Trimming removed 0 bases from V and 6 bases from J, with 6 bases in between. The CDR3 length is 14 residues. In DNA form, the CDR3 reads TGTGCCAGCAGCTTAGAGCGGGGTAATTCACCCCTCCACTTT. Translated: CASSLERGNSPLHF.

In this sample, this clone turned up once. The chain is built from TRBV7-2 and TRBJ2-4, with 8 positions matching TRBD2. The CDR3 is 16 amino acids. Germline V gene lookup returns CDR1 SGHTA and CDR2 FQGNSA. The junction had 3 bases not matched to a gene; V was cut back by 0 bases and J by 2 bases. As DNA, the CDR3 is TGTGCCAGCAGCTTAGCGCTAGCGGGTACCAAAAACATTCAGTACTTC. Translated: CASSLALAGTKNIQYF.

DNA for the CDR3: TGTGCCAGCAGCTTAGTAGGCCTGGCTAACTATGGCTACACCTTC. Its protein product is CASSLVGLANYGYTF. The rearrangement links TRBV7-2 to TRBJ1-2; D is unclear. The V end was cut by 1 base, the J end by 0 bases, with 9 bases between. CDR3 length: 15 residues. Germline V gene sequence: CDR1 SGHTA, CDR2 FQGNSA. The whole variable domain, remainder taken from reference TRBV7-2 and TRBJ1-2, is GAGVSQSPSNKVTEKGKDVELRCDPISGHTALYWYRQSLGQGLEFLIYFQGNSAPDKSGLPSDRFSAERTGGSVSTLTIQRTQQEDSAVYLCASSLVGLANYGYTFGSGTRLTVV.

In DNA form, the CDR3 reads TGTGCCAGCAGTGAAGATGGGGGACTAATTACATTCAGTGAGCAGTTCTTC. This translates into CASSEDGGLITFSEQFF. The chain links TRBV6-1 to TRBJ2-1; 7 bases line up with TRBD2. J lost 9 bases, V lost 1 base, and 15 bases had no gene match. This CDR3 contains 17 residues. Looked up from germline, CDR1 is MNHNS and CDR2 is SASEGT.

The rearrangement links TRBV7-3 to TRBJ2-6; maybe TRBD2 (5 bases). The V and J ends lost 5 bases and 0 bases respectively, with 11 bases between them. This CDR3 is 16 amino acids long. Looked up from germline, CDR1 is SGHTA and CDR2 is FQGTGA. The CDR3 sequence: CASSPYTSSGANVLTF. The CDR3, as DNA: TGTGCCAGCAGCCCTTATACTAGCTCTGGGGCCAACGTCCTGACTTTC.

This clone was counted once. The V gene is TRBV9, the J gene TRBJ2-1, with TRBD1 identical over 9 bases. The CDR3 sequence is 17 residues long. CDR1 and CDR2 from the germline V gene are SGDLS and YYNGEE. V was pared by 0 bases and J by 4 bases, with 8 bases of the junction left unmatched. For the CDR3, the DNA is TGTGCCAGCAGCGTAGGATATGGGACAGGGTTTTACAATGAGCAGTTCTTC. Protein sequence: CASSVGYGTGFYNEQFF.

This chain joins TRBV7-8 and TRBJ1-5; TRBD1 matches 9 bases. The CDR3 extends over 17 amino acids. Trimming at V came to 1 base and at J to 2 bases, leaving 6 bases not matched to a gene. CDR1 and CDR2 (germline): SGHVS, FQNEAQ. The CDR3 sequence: CASSLGDRTGGNQPQHF. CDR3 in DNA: TGTGCCAGCAGCTTAGGAGACAGGACAGGGGGCAATCAGCCCCAGCATTTT.

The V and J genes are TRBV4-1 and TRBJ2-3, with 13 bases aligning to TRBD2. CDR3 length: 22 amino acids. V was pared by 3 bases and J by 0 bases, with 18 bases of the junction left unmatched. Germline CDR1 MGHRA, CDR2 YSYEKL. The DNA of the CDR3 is TGCGCCAGCAGCCACACGCCAGAACCGGGACTAGCGGGGTATAGGAGCACAGATACGCAGTATTTT. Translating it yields CASSHTPEPGLAGYRSTDTQYF.

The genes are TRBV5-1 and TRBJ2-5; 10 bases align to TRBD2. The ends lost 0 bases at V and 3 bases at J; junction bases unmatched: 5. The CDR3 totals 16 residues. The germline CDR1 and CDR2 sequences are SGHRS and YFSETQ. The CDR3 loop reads CASSLGRGLAKETQYF. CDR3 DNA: TGCGCCAGCAGCTTGGGGCGGGGACTAGCGAAAGAGACCCAGTACTTC.

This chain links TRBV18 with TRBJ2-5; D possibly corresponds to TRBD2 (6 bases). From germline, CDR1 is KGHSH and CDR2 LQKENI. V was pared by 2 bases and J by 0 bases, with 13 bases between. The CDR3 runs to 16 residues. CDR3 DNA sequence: TGTGCCAGCTCACCAGGGAGGAGGTATGACCAAGAGACCCAGTACTTC. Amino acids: CASSPGRRYDQETQYF.

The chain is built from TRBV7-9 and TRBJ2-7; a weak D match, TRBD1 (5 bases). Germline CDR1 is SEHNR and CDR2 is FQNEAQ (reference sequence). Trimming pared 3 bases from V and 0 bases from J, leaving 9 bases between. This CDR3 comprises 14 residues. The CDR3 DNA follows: TGTGCCAGCAGCTTCGGACACCTCTCCTACGAGCAGTACTTC. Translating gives CASSFGHLSYEQYF.

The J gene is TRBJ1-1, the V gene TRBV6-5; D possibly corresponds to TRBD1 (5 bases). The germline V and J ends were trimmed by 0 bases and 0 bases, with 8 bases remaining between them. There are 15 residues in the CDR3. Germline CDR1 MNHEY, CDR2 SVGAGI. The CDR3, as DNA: TGTGCCAGCAGTTACTCGAGCAGGGTGAACACTGAAGCTTTCTTT. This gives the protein CASSYSSRVNTEAFF.

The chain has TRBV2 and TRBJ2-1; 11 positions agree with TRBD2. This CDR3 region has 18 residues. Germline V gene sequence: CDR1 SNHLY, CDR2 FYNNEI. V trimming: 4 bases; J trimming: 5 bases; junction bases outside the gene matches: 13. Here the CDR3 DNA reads TGTGCCAGCAGTGGCGGGCTAGCGGGGGGAGCTCCCCACAATGAGCAGTTCTTC. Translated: CASSGGLAGGAPHNEQFF.

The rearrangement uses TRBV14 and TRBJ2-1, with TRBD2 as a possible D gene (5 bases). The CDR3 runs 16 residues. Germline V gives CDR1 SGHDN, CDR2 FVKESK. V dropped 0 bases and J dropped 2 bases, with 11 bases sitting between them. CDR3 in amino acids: CASSQDVAGPYNEQFF. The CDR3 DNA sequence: TGTGCCAGCAGCCAAGATGTCGCGGGTCCCTACAATGAGCAGTTCTTC. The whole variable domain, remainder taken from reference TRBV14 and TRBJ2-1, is EAGVTQFPSHSVIEKGQTVTLRCDPISGHDNLYWYRRVMGKEIKFLLHFVKESKQDESGMPNNRFLAERTGGTYSTLKVQPAELEDSGVYFCASSQDVAGPYNEQFFGPGTRLTVL.

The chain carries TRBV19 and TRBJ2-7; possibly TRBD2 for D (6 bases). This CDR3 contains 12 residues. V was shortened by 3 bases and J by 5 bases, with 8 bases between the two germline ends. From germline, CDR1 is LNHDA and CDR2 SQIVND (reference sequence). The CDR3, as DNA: TGTGCCAGTAGTATGGGAGGCCACGAGCAGTACTTC. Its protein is CASSMGGHEQYF. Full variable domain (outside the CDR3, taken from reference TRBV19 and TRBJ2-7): DGGITQSPKYLFRKEGQNVTLSCEQNLNHDAMYWYRQDPGQGLRLIYYSQIVNDFQKGDIAEGYSVSREKKESFPLTVTSAQKNPTAFYLCASSMGGHEQYFGPGTRLTVT.

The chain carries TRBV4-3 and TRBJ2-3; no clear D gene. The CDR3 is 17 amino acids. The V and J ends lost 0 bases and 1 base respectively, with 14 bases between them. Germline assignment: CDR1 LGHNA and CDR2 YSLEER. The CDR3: CASSQDKDAHRTDTQYF. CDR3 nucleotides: TGCGCCAGCAGCCAAGATAAGGACGCGCACCGCACAGATACGCAGTATTTT.

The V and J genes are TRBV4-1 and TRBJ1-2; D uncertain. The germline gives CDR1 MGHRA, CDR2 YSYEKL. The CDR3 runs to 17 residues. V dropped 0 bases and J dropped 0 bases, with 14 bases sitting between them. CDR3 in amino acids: CASSQDRGGSTNYGYTF. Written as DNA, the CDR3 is TGCGCCAGCAGCCAAGATCGGGGAGGCTCCACTAACTATGGCTACACCTTC.

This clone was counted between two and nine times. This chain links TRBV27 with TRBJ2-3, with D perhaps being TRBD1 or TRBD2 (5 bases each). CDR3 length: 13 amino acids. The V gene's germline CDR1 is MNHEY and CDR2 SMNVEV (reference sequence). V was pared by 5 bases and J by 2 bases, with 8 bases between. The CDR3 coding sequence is TGTGCCAGCAGTCACGGGGCCACAGATACGCAGTATTTT. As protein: CASSHGATDTQYF.

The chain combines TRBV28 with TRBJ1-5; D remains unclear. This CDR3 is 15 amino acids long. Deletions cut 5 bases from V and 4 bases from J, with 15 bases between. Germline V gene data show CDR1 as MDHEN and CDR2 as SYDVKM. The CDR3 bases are TGTGCCAGCAGTCTGGCCGCACGGGGAAATCAGCCCCAGCATTTT. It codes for CASSLAARGNQPQHF.

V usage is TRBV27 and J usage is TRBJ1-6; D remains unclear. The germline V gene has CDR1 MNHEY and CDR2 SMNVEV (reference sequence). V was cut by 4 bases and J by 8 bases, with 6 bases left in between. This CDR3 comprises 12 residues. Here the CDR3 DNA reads TGTGCCAGCAGTTGGGGAGATTCACCCCTCCACTTT. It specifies CASSWGDSPLHF.

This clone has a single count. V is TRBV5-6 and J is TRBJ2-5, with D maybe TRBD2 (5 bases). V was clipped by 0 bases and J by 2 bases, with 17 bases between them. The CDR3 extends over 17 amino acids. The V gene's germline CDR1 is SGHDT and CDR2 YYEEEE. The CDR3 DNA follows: TGTGCCAGCAGCTTGGGGCGTAGTTGGGAGAAGCAAGAGACCCAGTACTTC. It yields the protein CASSLGRSWEKQETQYF.

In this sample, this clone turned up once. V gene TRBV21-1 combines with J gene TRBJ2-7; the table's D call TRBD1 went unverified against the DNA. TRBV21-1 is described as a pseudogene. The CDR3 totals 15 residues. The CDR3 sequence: CASSIDFGAVPEQYF. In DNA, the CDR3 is TGTGCCAGCAGCATCGACTTTGGGGCCGTTCCCGAGCAGTACTTC.

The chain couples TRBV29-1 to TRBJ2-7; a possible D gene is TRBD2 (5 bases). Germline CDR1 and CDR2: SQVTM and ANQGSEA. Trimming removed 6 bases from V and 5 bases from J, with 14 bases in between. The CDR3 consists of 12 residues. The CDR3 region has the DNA TGCAGCGTCACGACGGGGTTGCACGAGCAGTACTTC. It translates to CSVTTGLHEQYF.

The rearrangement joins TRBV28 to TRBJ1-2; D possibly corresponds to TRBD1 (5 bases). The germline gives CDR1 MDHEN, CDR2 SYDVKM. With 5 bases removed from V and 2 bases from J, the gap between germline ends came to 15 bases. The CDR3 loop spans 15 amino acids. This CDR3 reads CASSILDSANYGYTF. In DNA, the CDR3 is TGTGCCAGCAGTATCCTCGACAGTGCCAACTATGGCTACACCTTC.

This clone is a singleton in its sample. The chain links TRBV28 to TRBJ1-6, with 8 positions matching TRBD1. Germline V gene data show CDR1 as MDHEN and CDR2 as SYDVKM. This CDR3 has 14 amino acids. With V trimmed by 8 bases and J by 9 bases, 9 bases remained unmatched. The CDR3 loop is CASGYRGVGSPLHF. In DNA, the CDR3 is TGTGCCAGCGGTTACAGGGGGGTAGGTTCACCCCTCCACTTT.

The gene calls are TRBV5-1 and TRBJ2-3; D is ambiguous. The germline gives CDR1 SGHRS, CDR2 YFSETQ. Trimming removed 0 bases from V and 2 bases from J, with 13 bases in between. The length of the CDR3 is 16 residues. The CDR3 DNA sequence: TGCGCCAGCAGCTTGGGGGGTTGCCCAACCACAGATACGCAGTATTTT. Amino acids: CASSLGGCPTTDTQYF.

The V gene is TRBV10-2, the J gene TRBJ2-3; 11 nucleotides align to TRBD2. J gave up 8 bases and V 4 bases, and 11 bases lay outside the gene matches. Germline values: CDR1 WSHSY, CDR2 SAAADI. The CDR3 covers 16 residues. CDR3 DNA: TGCGCCAGCAGTGGCCCGACTAGCGGGGACTTTCGTACGCAGTATTTT. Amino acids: CASSGPTSGDFRTQYF.

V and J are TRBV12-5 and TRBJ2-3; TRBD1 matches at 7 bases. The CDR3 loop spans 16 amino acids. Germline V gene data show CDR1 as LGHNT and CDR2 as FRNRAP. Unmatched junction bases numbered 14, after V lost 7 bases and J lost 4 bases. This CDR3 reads CASAPPGTVFPDTQYF. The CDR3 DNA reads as TGTGCTAGTGCCCCCCCCGGGACAGTCTTCCCAGATACGCAGTATTTT.

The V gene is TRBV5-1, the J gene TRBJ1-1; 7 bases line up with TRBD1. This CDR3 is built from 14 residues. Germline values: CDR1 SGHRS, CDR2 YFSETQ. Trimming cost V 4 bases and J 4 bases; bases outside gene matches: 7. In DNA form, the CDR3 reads TGCGCCAGCAGCGAGGAGACAGGGCTCACTGAAGCTTTCTTT. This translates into CASSEETGLTEAFF.

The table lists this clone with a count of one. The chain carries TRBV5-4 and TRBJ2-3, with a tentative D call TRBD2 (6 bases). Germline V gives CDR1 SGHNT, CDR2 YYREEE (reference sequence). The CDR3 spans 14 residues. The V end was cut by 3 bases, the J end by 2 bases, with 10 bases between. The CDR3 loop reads CASSWGGVTDTQYF. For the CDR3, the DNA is TGTGCCAGCAGCTGGGGAGGAGTCACAGATACGCAGTATTTT.

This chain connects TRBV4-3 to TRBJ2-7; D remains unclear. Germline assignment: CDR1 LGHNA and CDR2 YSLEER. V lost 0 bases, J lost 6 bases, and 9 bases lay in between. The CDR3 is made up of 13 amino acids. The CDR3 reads CASSQDLYVEQYF. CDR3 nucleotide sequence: TGCGCCAGCAGCCAAGATCTGTATGTCGAGCAGTACTTC.